This passage covers 2 T cell receptor beta chains from one sample sequenced in a study of neurological immune-mediated disorders. The sample's time point: longitudinal time-point 3. TCRdb analysed the 5' RACE reads with MiXCR anew, one entry per CDR3 protein. The sample lists approximately 85,000 distinct CDR3 sequences; about 4.5% were seen once. Sequencing was done on a sample of PBMCs. All receptors come from a woman aged 60-75 years with multiple sclerosis.

In this sample, this clonotype turned up many times. The chain carries TRBV5-1 and TRBJ1-5, with 10 nucleotides matching TRBD1. The ends lost 4 bases at V and 7 bases at J; junction bases unmatched: 5. Germline CDR1 and CDR2: SGHRS and YFSETQ. The length of the CDR3 is 14 residues. The CDR3 sequence is CASSPGQGTQPQHF. For the CDR3, the DNA is TGCGCCAGCAGCCCGGGACAGGGGACCCAGCCCCAGCATTTT.

This clonotype was seen more than once but under ten times. V gene TRBV20-1 combines with J gene TRBJ2-1; TRBD2 agrees at 15 bases. The CDR3 runs to 17 residues. Germline lookup yields CDR1 DFQATT and CDR2 SNEGSKA (reference sequence). V shed 2 bases and J 7 bases; nucleotides not matched to a gene: 9. CDR3 coding DNA: TGCAGTGCTAGACGACGGACTAGCGGGGGGGCGGGGAATGAGCAGTTCTTC. The encoded protein is CSARRRTSGGAGNEQFF.